This TCR beta chain was captured in a study of technical replicates of blood from a handful of donors. V lost 8 bases and J 3 bases, leaving 18 bases between the germline ends. This CDR3 comprises 15 residues. Looked up from germline, CDR1 is MDHEN and CDR2 is SYDVKM. Repertoires were generated with immunoSEQ multiplex PCR, while TCRdb's copy carries only in-frame clones and drops some. The sample lists around 80,000 clones, 90% to 98% occurring once. Input material: T cells isolated from PBMCs. The origin of this receptor is a human donor in good health. The chain couples TRBV28 to TRBJ2-3; D is ambiguous. The CDR3 nucleotides read TGTGCCAGCTCCTTTTCGGGTAGCAGAACAGATACGCAGTATTTT. Encoded protein: CASSFSGSRTDTQYF.